Below are 17 T cell receptor beta chains sequenced from a single sample in a study of OX40 agonist ivuxolimab in advanced cancers. Clones were read by immunoSEQ multiplex PCR, and TCRdb kept only the in-frame ones, dropping some. The table has approximately 76,000 clones, about nine tenths seen once. This sample comprised CD4+ or CD8+ T cells sorted from blood, obtained in a trial of the OX40 agonist ivuxolimab. These receptors all come from an adult with an advanced solid tumor such as melanoma, head and neck, liver or kidney cancer.

The chain employs TRBV12-5 and TRBJ2-2; no definite D call. CDR1 is LGHNT and CDR2 is FRNRAP in the germline V gene. The CDR3 has 13 amino acids. Trimming took 6 bases from V and 6 from J, leaving 11 bases between them. This chain's CDR3 is CASGPDNAGELFF. The DNA for the CDR3 is TGTGCTAGTGGCCCAGATAACGCCGGGGAGCTGTTTTTT.

The chain combines TRBV18 with TRBJ2-1; 9 bases are shared with TRBD2. Germline assignment: CDR1 KGHSH and CDR2 LQKENI. After removal of 6 bases from V and 6 bases from J, the junction contained 12 bases not matched to a gene. This CDR3 contains 16 residues. CDR3 DNA: TGTGCCAGCTCGCCGGCCGCGGGTAGCGGGGGCAATGAGCAGTTCTTC. The encoded protein is CASSPAAGSGGNEQFF.

This rearrangement joins TRBV18 to TRBJ2-3, with TRBD2 identical over 10 bases. In germline, CDR1 is KGHSH, CDR2 LQKENI. There are 16 residues in the CDR3. V trimming: 6 bases; J trimming: 3 bases; junction bases outside the gene matches: 9. The CDR3 protein is CASSPLAGVGTDTQYF. Written as DNA, the CDR3 is TGTGCCAGCTCCCCCCTAGCGGGAGTAGGGACAGATACGCAGTATTTT.

The chain has TRBV25-1 and TRBJ1-2; no firm D call. Germline lookup yields CDR1 MGHDK and CDR2 SYGVNS. The CDR3 consists of 11 residues. V dropped 4 bases and J dropped 4 bases, with 4 bases sitting between them. CDR3 nucleotides: TGTGCCAGCAGTGTCGGCTATGGCTACACCTTC. It is translated as CASSVGYGYTF.

The chain links TRBV15 to TRBJ2-7, with TRBD1 matching over 7 bases. Trimming cost V 1 base and J 0 bases; bases outside gene matches: 3. The CDR3 covers 15 residues. The germline gives CDR1 LNHNV, CDR2 YYDKDF (reference sequence). In DNA form, the CDR3 reads TGTGCCACCAGCAGAGGGGGGACAGCCTCCTACGAGCAGTACTTC. Translating gives CATSRGGTASYEQYF.

The chain joins TRBV9 to TRBJ1-3; D is uncertain. The CDR3 has 13 amino acids. CDR1 SGDLS and CDR2 YYNGEE come from the germline V gene. Trimming shortened V by 1 base and J by 2 bases, and 4 bases separated the two germline ends. The CDR3 DNA is TGTGCCAGCAGCGTACTTGCTGGAAACACCATATATTTT. As protein: CASSVLAGNTIYF.

The V and J genes are TRBV7-2 and TRBJ2-1; D is uncertain. This CDR3 is 13 amino acids long. The V gene's germline CDR1 is SGHTA and CDR2 FQGNSA. Trimming removed 7 bases at V and 6 bases at J, with 13 bases between. The CDR3 DNA is TGTGCCAGCAACGGGCAACCTTCCAATGAGCAGTTCTTC. This translates into CASNGQPSNEQFF.

The chain carries TRBV4-3 and TRBJ2-5; 9 positions agree with TRBD1. Germline loops: CDR1 LGHNA, CDR2 YSLEER. This CDR3 comprises 15 residues. The junction had 6 bases not matched to a gene; V was cut back by 3 bases and J by 4 bases. CDR3 amino acids: CASSQADRGGETQYF. Here the CDR3 DNA reads TGCGCCAGCAGCCAGGCGGACAGGGGAGGAGAGACCCAGTACTTC.

The chain is built from TRBV30 and TRBJ2-5; D perhaps matches TRBD1 (5 bases). CDR1 is GTSNPN, CDR2 SVGIG, per germline (reference sequence). The CDR3 length is 15 residues. V lost 2 bases and J lost 5, with 18 bases in between. The DNA of the CDR3 is TGTGCCTGGAGTCTCGGCAGGGTAACGTCGGAGACCCAGTACTTC. Residues: CAWSLGRVTSETQYF.

This clone was seen only a few times. The V and J genes are TRBV2 and TRBJ1-6; maybe TRBD1 (6 bases). Germline V lookup: CDR1 SNHLY, CDR2 FYNNEI. This CDR3 comprises 13 residues. The ends were cut back, 7 bases at V and 7 bases at J, with 11 bases in the middle. CDR3 region: CASTGTWNSPLHF. CDR3 coding DNA: TGTGCCAGCACCGGGACATGGAATTCACCCCTCCACTTT.

The genes are TRBV6-5 and TRBJ2-2; D not certain. This CDR3 is 13 amino acids long. Trimming cost V 7 bases and J 0 bases, with 6 bases left between them. Per germline, CDR1 MNHEY and CDR2 SVGAGI. The CDR3 is CASTRPNTGELFF. The CDR3, as DNA: TGTGCCAGCACCCGTCCGAACACCGGGGAGCTGTTTTTT.

The chain joins TRBV19 to TRBJ2-4; the D is unclear. The CDR3 spans 14 residues. The V and J ends lost 3 bases and 0 bases respectively, with 6 bases between them. Germline V gene lookup returns CDR1 LNHDA and CDR2 SQIVND (reference sequence). The CDR3 coding sequence is TGTGCCAGTAGTATGGGTGTAGCCAAAAACATTCAGTACTTC. It yields the protein CASSMGVAKNIQYF.

The chain combines TRBV7-9 with TRBJ1-2; D is unclear. There are 13 residues in the CDR3. V was trimmed by 4 bases and J by 6 bases, leaving 12 bases between them. Germline lookup yields CDR1 SEHNR and CDR2 FQNEAQ (reference sequence). In nucleotides, the CDR3 is TGTGCCAGCAGCTCCGACAATAGTCATGGCTACACCTTC. Translation: CASSSDNSHGYTF.

The chain carries TRBV19 and TRBJ2-1; 8 nucleotides match TRBD1. CDR1 is LNHDA and CDR2 is SQIVND in the germline V gene (reference sequence). This CDR3 spans 15 amino acids. The junction had 4 bases not matched to a gene; V was cut back by 5 bases and J by 1 base. The chain's CDR3 is CASSSRQGSYNEQFF. CDR3 nucleotides: TGTGCCAGTAGTTCGCGACAGGGGTCCTACAATGAGCAGTTCTTC.

The CDR3 DNA reads as TGTGCTAGTGGTTTCCCCAACACAGATACGCAGTATTTT. Encoded protein: CASGFPNTDTQYF. The J gene is TRBJ2-3, the V gene TRBV12-5, with D unresolved. There are 13 residues in the CDR3. Germline CDR1 and CDR2: LGHNT and FRNRAP. V was trimmed by 3 bases and J by 2 bases, leaving 6 bases between them.

The chain links TRBV9 to TRBJ2-2; 8 bases are a match to TRBD1. CDR3 length: 14 amino acids. Per the germline V gene, CDR1 is SGDLS and CDR2 is YYNGEE. Unmatched junction bases numbered 5, after V lost 5 bases and J lost 5 bases. The DNA for the CDR3 is TGTGCCAGCAGGCAGGGGGCGGGTACCGGGGAGCTGTTTTTT. Residues: CASRQGAGTGELFF.

V and J are TRBV10-3 and TRBJ1-5; D perhaps matches TRBD1 (6 bases). The CDR3 consists of 13 residues. V lost 10 bases to trimming and J lost 5 bases, with 15 bases between them. The germline V gene has CDR1 ENHRY and CDR2 SYGVKD. The CDR3 coding sequence is TGTGCCACCAGGGGAATGGAGGATCAGCCCCAGCATTTT. The encoded protein is CATRGMEDQPQHF.